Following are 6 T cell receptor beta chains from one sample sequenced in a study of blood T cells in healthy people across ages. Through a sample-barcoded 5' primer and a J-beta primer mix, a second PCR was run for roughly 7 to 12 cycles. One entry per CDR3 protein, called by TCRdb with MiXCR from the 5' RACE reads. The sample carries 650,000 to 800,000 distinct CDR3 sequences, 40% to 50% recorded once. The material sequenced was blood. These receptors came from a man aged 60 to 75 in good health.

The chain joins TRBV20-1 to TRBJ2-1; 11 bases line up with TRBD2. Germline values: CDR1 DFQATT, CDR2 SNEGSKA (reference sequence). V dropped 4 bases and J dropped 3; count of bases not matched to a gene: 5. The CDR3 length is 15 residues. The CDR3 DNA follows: TGCAGTGCTACGGTTACTAGCGGGAGCTACAATGAGCAGTTCTTC. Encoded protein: CSATVTSGSYNEQFF.

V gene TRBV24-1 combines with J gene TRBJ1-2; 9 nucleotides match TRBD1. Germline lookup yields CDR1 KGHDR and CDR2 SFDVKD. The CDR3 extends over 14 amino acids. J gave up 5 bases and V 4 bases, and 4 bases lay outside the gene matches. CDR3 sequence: CATSDRDREYGYTF. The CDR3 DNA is TGTGCCACCAGTGACCGGGACAGGGAGTATGGCTACACCTTC.

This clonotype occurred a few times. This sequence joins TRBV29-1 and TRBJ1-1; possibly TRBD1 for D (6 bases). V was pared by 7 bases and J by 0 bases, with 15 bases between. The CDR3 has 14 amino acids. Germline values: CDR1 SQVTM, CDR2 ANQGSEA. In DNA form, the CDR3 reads TGCAGCGGTGCGAACAGGGTTATGAACACTGAAGCTTTCTTT. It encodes CSGANRVMNTEAFF.

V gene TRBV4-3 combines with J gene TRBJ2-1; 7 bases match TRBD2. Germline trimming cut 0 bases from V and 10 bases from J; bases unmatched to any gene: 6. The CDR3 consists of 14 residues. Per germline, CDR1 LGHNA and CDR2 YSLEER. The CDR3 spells CASSQDRERGEQFF. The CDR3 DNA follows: TGCGCCAGCAGCCAAGATCGGGAGCGGGGCGAGCAGTTCTTC.

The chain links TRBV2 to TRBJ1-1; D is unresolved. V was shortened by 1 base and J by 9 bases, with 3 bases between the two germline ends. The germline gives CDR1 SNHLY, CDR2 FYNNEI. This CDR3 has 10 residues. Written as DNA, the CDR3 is TGTGCCAGCAGTGAAGTGAAAGCTTTCTTT. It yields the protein CASSEVKAFF.

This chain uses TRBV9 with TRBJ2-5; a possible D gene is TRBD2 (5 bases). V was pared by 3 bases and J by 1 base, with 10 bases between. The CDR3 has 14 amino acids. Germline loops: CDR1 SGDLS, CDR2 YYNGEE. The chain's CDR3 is CASSGGLSQETQYF. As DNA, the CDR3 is TGTGCCAGCAGCGGCGGACTTAGCCAAGAGACCCAGTACTTC.